A selection of T cell receptor beta chains follows, all from one sample in a study of CD8 T cells in ankylosing spondylitis. TCRdb fed the 5' RACE reads into MiXCR, producing one record per CDR3 protein. The sample contains roughly 180,000 distinct CDR3 sequences, around 9.6% of which appear only once. The sample comprised blood, either unsorted or a sorted T cell fraction (not recorded which). These receptor sequences come from a female donor with ankylosing spondylitis or in good health (not recorded which). Each CDR3 is given with its conserved first and last residue. D genes are given only for firm matches. Clone size is shown for a subset of rows, as once, few, many or a class of expanded clone.

abundance: few; d_gene: .; j_gene: TRBJ2-4; v_gene: TRBV7-9; CDR3nt: TGTGCCAGCAGCCCCCCGGGACCGGTGGACATTCAGTACTTC; CDR3aa: CASSPPGPVDIQYF
abundance: few; d_gene: .; j_gene: TRBJ2-3; v_gene: TRBV28; CDR3nt: TGTGCCAGCAGTATAGGTACAGATACGCAGTATTTT; CDR3aa: CASSIGTDTQYF
abundance: .; d_gene: .; j_gene: TRBJ2-1; v_gene: TRBV28; CDR3nt: TGTGCCAGCAGTTTTGGAGGGGGCCATGAGCAGTTCTTC; CDR3aa: CASSFGGGHEQFF
abundance: few; d_gene: TRBD2; j_gene: TRBJ2-3; v_gene: TRBV6-5; CDR3nt: TGTGCCAGCAGTTACTCGCTTAGCGGGATCCCCGATACGCAGTATTTT; CDR3aa: CASSYSLSGIPDTQYF
abundance: .; d_gene: .; j_gene: TRBJ2-1; v_gene: TRBV9; CDR3nt: TGTGCCAGCAGCGTAGTAGGAGACTTAAGCTCCTACAATGAGCAGTTCTTC; CDR3aa: CASSVVGDLSSYNEQFF
abundance: few; d_gene: .; j_gene: TRBJ2-5; v_gene: TRBV10-3; CDR3nt: TGTGCCATCAGTGAAGGCAGTCAAGAGACCCAGTACTTC; CDR3aa: CAISEGSQETQYF
abundance: .; d_gene: TRBD1; j_gene: TRBJ2-2; v_gene: TRBV28; CDR3nt: TGTGCCACCTATACCGGGACAGGGGGCCCCGGGGAGCTGTTTTTT; CDR3aa: CATYTGTGGPGELFF
abundance: once; d_gene: .; j_gene: TRBJ2-7; v_gene: TRBV7-8; CDR3nt: TGTGCCAGCAGCTTAGACCCCGGGTACCCCTACGAGCAGTACTTC; CDR3aa: CASSLDPGYPYEQYF
abundance: many; d_gene: .; j_gene: TRBJ2-1; v_gene: TRBV7-6; CDR3nt: TGTGCCAGCAGCTTTGGCTACAATGAGCAGTTCTTC; CDR3aa: CASSFGYNEQFF
abundance: many; d_gene: TRBD1; j_gene: TRBJ2-7; v_gene: TRBV28; CDR3nt: TGTGCCAGCAGCGATAACACAGGGGGAGGCGACGAGCAGTACTTC; CDR3aa: CASSDNTGGGDEQYF
abundance: .; d_gene: TRBD1; j_gene: TRBJ1-2; v_gene: TRBV29-1; CDR3nt: TGCAGCGGGACAGGGAACGATGGCTACACCTTC; CDR3aa: CSGTGNDGYTF
abundance: many; d_gene: .; j_gene: TRBJ1-2; v_gene: TRBV25-1; CDR3nt: TGTGCCAGCGTAGACCAGGGCTATGGCTACACCTTC; CDR3aa: CASVDQGYGYTF
abundance: few; d_gene: .; j_gene: TRBJ2-7; v_gene: TRBV3-1; CDR3nt: TGTGCCAGCAGCCCCGCGGGTGGTAGCTCCTACGAGCAGTACTTC; CDR3aa: CASSPAGGSSYEQYF
abundance: many; d_gene: .; j_gene: TRBJ2-3; v_gene: TRBV4-3; CDR3nt: TGCGCCAGCAGCCAGGACGACCGGACAGATCGGCATACGCAGTATTTT; CDR3aa: CASSQDDRTDRHTQYF
abundance: .; d_gene: TRBD1; j_gene: TRBJ1-5; v_gene: TRBV5-5; CDR3nt: TGTGCCAGCAGTCGACAGGGAATTTATCAGCCCCAGCATTTT; CDR3aa: CASSRQGIYQPQHF
abundance: .; d_gene: .; j_gene: TRBJ2-3; v_gene: TRBV7-9; CDR3nt: TGTGCCACCCACCCTCGGGAGAAGGAAACCGATACGCAGTATTTT; CDR3aa: CATHPREKETDTQYF
abundance: few; d_gene: .; j_gene: TRBJ2-7; v_gene: TRBV12-5; CDR3nt: TGTGCTAGTGGTTCCGACCTGAGGATCTACGAGCAGTACTTC; CDR3aa: CASGSDLRIYEQYF
abundance: few; d_gene: .; j_gene: TRBJ1-5; v_gene: TRBV12-3/TRBV12-4; CDR3nt: TGTGCCAGCAGTTTATATGGGGTGGGCAATCAGCCCCAGCATTTT; CDR3aa: CASSLYGVGNQPQHF
abundance: few; d_gene: .; j_gene: TRBJ2-5; v_gene: TRBV20-1; CDR3nt: TGCAGTGCTAGATCGGACAGTGGTGGGGAGACCCAGTACTTC; CDR3aa: CSARSDSGGETQYF
abundance: few; d_gene: TRBD2; j_gene: TRBJ2-2; v_gene: TRBV4-3; CDR3nt: TGCGCCAGCAGCCAGGCAACCTTACTAGCGGGAGGTACCGGGGAGCTGTTTTTT; CDR3aa: CASSQATLLAGGTGELFF
abundance: many; d_gene: .; j_gene: TRBJ1-1; v_gene: TRBV20-1; CDR3nt: TGCAGTGCTAGAGAGATGAACACTGAAGCTTTCTTT; CDR3aa: CSAREMNTEAFF
abundance: .; d_gene: .; j_gene: TRBJ1-1; v_gene: TRBV9; CDR3nt: TGTGCCAGCAGCGCTCCATCGACTGAAGCTTTCTTT; CDR3aa: CASSAPSTEAFF
abundance: few; d_gene: TRBD1; j_gene: TRBJ1-5; v_gene: TRBV12-3/TRBV12-4; CDR3nt: TGTGCCAGCAGTTTATCGACAGGGGATCAGCCCCAGCATTTT; CDR3aa: CASSLSTGDQPQHF
abundance: .; d_gene: .; j_gene: TRBJ2-1; v_gene: TRBV5-4; CDR3nt: TGTGCCAGCAGCCCCAGCCACAATGAGCAGTTCTTC; CDR3aa: CASSPSHNEQFF
abundance: many; d_gene: .; j_gene: TRBJ1-1; v_gene: TRBV12-3/TRBV12-4; CDR3nt: TGTGCCAGCAGTTTAAGTGATATAAACACTGAAGCTTTCTTT; CDR3aa: CASSLSDINTEAFF
abundance: many; d_gene: .; j_gene: TRBJ2-7; v_gene: TRBV5-1; CDR3nt: TGCGCCAGCAGCTTGGATGGTTCTTCCTACGAGCAGTACTTC; CDR3aa: CASSLDGSSYEQYF
abundance: .; d_gene: .; j_gene: TRBJ2-3; v_gene: TRBV4-3; CDR3nt: TGCGCCAGCAGCCAAGTCGGGGACGGGAGAGACGCAGATACGCAGTATTTT; CDR3aa: CASSQVGDGRDADTQYF
abundance: few; d_gene: .; j_gene: TRBJ2-1; v_gene: TRBV12-3/TRBV12-4; CDR3nt: TGTGCCAGCAGTGGGGCAGCGGAGGCCGAGGCCGGTGAGTTCTTC; CDR3aa: CASSGAAEAEAGEFF
abundance: many; d_gene: .; j_gene: TRBJ2-2; v_gene: TRBV20-1; CDR3nt: TGCAGTGCTAGAGCCCGGACGGACACCGGGGAGCTGTTTTTT; CDR3aa: CSARARTDTGELFF
abundance: many; d_gene: .; j_gene: TRBJ2-3; v_gene: TRBV12-3/TRBV12-4; CDR3nt: TGTGCCAGCAGCTGGGACAGCACAGATACGCAGTATTTT; CDR3aa: CASSWDSTDTQYF
abundance: many; d_gene: .; j_gene: TRBJ2-7; v_gene: TRBV5-6; CDR3nt: TGTGCCAGCAGCGACAGCCAAAGCTCCTACGAGCAGTACTTC; CDR3aa: CASSDSQSSYEQYF
abundance: .; d_gene: .; j_gene: TRBJ1-5; v_gene: TRBV19; CDR3nt: TGTGCCAGTAGTATATTAAATCAGCCCCAGCATTTT; CDR3aa: CASSILNQPQHF
abundance: .; d_gene: .; j_gene: TRBJ2-7; v_gene: TRBV20-1; CDR3nt: TGCAGTGCTAATAGGATTCTTTCCTCTGGCGAGCAGTACTTC; CDR3aa: CSANRILSSGEQYF
abundance: .; d_gene: .; j_gene: TRBJ2-1; v_gene: TRBV28; CDR3nt: TGTGCCAGCAGTTTCACCAGGGGCAATGAGCAGTTCTTC; CDR3aa: CASSFTRGNEQFF
abundance: many; d_gene: .; j_gene: TRBJ2-7; v_gene: TRBV29-1; CDR3nt: TGCAGCGTTGAACAGGACAGTTCCTACGAGCAGTACTTC; CDR3aa: CSVEQDSSYEQYF
abundance: many; d_gene: TRBD2; j_gene: TRBJ2-7; v_gene: TRBV6-6; CDR3nt: TGTGCCACACTAGCGGGGTACGAGCAGTACTTC; CDR3aa: CATLAGYEQYF
abundance: many; d_gene: .; j_gene: TRBJ2-7; v_gene: TRBV6-2/TRBV6-3; CDR3nt: TGTGCCAGCAGTTACCCCTGGCCCTCCTACGAGCAGTACTTC; CDR3aa: CASSYPWPSYEQYF
abundance: few; d_gene: .; j_gene: TRBJ2-1; v_gene: TRBV12-3/TRBV12-4; CDR3nt: TGTGCCAGCAGCATCGCACCCGGGGAGCAGTTCTTC; CDR3aa: CASSIAPGEQFF
abundance: .; d_gene: .; j_gene: TRBJ2-7; v_gene: TRBV28; CDR3nt: TGTGCCAGCAATCAGCAGGGGCACTACGAGCAGTACTTC; CDR3aa: CASNQQGHYEQYF
abundance: few; d_gene: .; j_gene: TRBJ2-7; v_gene: TRBV6-2/TRBV6-3; CDR3nt: TGTGCCAGCAGTTACGGGAGGTACTACGAGCAGTACTTC; CDR3aa: CASSYGRYYEQYF
abundance: .; d_gene: TRBD1; j_gene: TRBJ2-6; v_gene: TRBV28; CDR3nt: TGTGCCAGCAACCCCGTTGAGGGGGCGTCTGGGGCCAACGTCCTGACTTTC; CDR3aa: CASNPVEGASGANVLTF
abundance: few; d_gene: .; j_gene: TRBJ2-7; v_gene: TRBV11-2; CDR3nt: TGTGCCAGCAGGATGGCGCCGATCTCCTACGAGCAGTACTTC; CDR3aa: CASRMAPISYEQYF
abundance: many; d_gene: TRBD2; j_gene: TRBJ2-1; v_gene: TRBV5-5; CDR3nt: TGTGCCAGCAGCTGGGGGGGGAATGAGCAGTTCTTC; CDR3aa: CASSWGGNEQFF
abundance: few; d_gene: .; j_gene: TRBJ2-1; v_gene: TRBV13; CDR3nt: TGTGCCAGCAGCTACCAGGGAAGCTCCTACAATGAGCAGTTCTTC; CDR3aa: CASSYQGSSYNEQFF
abundance: .; d_gene: .; j_gene: TRBJ1-1; v_gene: TRBV7-2; CDR3nt: TGTGCCAGCAGCCGTCCGGGAAACACTGAAGCTTTCTTT; CDR3aa: CASSRPGNTEAFF
abundance: many; d_gene: TRBD2; j_gene: TRBJ2-3; v_gene: TRBV12-3/TRBV12-4; CDR3nt: TGTGCCAGCAGCCTTAGCCGGACTAGCGGGGGCACAGATACGCAGTATTTT; CDR3aa: CASSLSRTSGGTDTQYF
abundance: few; d_gene: .; j_gene: TRBJ1-6; v_gene: TRBV7-9; CDR3nt: TGTGCCAGCAGCTTAGTGGAGAGCGGTTCACCCCTCCACTTT; CDR3aa: CASSLVESGSPLHF
abundance: few; d_gene: TRBD1; j_gene: TRBJ2-4; v_gene: TRBV7-2; CDR3nt: TGTGCCAGCAGCCGGAGCCCCTTAACAGGGGCTGACATTCAGTACTTC; CDR3aa: CASSRSPLTGADIQYF